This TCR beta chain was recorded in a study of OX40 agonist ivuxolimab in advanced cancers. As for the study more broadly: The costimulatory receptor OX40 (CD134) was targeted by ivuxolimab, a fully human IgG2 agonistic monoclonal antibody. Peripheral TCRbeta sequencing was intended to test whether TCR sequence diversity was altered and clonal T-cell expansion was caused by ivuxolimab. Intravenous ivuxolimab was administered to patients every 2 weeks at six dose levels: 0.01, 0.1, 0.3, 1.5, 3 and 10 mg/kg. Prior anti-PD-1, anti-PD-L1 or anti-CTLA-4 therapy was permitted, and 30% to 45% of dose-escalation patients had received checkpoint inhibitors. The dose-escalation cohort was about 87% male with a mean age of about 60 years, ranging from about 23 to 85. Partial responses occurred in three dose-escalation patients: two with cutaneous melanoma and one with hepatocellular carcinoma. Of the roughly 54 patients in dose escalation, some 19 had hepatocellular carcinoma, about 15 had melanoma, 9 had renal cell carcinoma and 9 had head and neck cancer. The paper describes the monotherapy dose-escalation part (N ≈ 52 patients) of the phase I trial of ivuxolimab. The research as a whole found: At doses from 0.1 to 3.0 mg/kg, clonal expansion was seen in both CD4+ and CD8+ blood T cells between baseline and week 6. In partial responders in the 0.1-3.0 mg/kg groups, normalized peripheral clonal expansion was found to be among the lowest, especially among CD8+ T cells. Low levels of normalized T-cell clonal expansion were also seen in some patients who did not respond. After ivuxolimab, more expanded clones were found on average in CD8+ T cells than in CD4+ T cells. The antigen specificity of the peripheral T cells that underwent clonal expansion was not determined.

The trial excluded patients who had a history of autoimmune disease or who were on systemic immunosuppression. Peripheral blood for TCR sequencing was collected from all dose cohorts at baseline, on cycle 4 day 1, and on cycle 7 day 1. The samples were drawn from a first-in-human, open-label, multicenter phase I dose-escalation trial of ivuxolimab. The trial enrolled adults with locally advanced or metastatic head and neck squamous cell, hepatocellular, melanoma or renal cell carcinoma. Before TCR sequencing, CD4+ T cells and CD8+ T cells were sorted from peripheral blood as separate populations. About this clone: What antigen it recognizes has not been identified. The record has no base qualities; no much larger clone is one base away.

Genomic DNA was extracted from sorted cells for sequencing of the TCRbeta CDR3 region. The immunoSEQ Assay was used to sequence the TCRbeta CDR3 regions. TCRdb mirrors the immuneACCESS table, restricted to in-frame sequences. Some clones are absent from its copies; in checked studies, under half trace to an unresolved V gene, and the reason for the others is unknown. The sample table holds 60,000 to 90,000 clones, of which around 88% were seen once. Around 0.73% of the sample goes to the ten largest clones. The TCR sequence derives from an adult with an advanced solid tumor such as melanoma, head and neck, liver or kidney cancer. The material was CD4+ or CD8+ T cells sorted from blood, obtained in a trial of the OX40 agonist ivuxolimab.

The CDR3 here reads CSGGQGDYGYTF. The bases are TGCAGCGGCGGACAGGGCGACTATGGCTACACCTTC. The V gene is TRBV29-1 and the J gene is TRBJ1-2; 8 bases in the junction line up with TRBD1. Reading from cysteine to phenylalanine, the CDR3 counts 12 amino acids. Only CDR3 DNA is held: 36 bases, read in frame from base 1. According to the germline V gene, CDR1 reads SQVTM and CDR2 reads ANQGSEA. Ends trimmed: V by 7 bases, J by 3 bases; bases unmatched to a gene: 4.